This T cell receptor (beta chain) emerged from a study of response to subunit inactivated influenza vaccine. Using its own MiXCR run on the RT-PCR reads, TCRdb lists one record per CDR3 protein. The data hold around 480,000 distinct CDR3 sequences, with 11% observed a single time. Study-wide points: A suggestion made by the authors is that each seasonal influenza vaccination recruits few new T cells.

On this clonotype: The antigen remains unidentified.

The sample in question was PBMCs from blood, obtained roughly 47 days after vaccination. The clonotype originates from a man aged 45-60 years who received an inactivated influenza vaccine.

The CDR3 DNA reads as TGCAGTGCTATACAAGGACAGGCCGGGCGGCTGTTTTTT. Protein product: CSAIQGQAGRLFF. V is TRBV20-1 and J is TRBJ1-4, with 7 nucleotides matching TRBD1. From germline, CDR1 is DFQATT and CDR2 SNEGSKA (reference sequence). The CDR3 contains 13 residues. V dropped 4 bases and J dropped 14; count of bases not matched to a gene: 13.